One and the same sample provided the 25 T cell receptor beta chains below, sequenced in a study of cytotoxic CD8 clonotypes in ibrutinib-treated CLL. Assay: immunoSEQ multiplex PCR; the TCRdb copy retains only in-frame clones and omits some. The data show over 100,000 clones, with 80% to 90% seen just once and roughly 2% held by the top ten. This sample comprised PBMCs, obtained after 24 months of ibrutinib treatment. These receptors were obtained from a human donor with chronic lymphocytic leukemia.

The rearrangement joins TRBV6-1 to TRBJ2-5; weak D call: TRBD1 (6 bases). Looked up from germline, CDR1 is MNHNS and CDR2 is SASEGT. Trimming removed 2 bases from V and 2 bases from J, with 12 bases in between. The CDR3 spans 15 residues. CDR3 region: CASSEWGHLQETQYF. The CDR3 coding sequence is TGTGCCAGCAGTGAATGGGGACACCTTCAAGAGACCCAGTACTTC.

This chain links TRBV10-3 with TRBJ1-1; 7 bases agree with TRBD1. Losses at the gene ends were 4 bases for V and 1 base for J; bases not matched to a gene: 9. CDR1 is ENHRY, CDR2 SYGVKD, per germline. This CDR3 is built from 16 residues. The CDR3 sequence: CAISAVSGGWNTEAFF. The CDR3 region has the DNA TGTGCCATCAGTGCGGTATCAGGGGGGTGGAACACTGAAGCTTTCTTT.

The chain is built from TRBV28 and TRBJ1-5, with a weak D call TRBD1 (5 bases). V was cut by 3 bases and J by 6 bases, with 21 bases left in between. Germline CDR1 MDHEN, CDR2 SYDVKM. CDR3 length: 17 amino acids. CDR3 bases: TGTGCCAGCAGTTTTTCAGGGAAACAGGCAACAACTCAGCCCCAGCATTTT. Translation: CASSFSGKQATTQPQHF.

The J gene is TRBJ1-3, the V gene TRBV10-3; no clear D gene. Trimming removed 0 bases from V and 0 bases from J, with 18 bases in between. CDR1 and CDR2 (germline): ENHRY, SYGVKD. The CDR3 has 19 amino acids. The CDR3 region is CAISESVLAQMSSGNTIYF. CDR3 nucleotides: TGTGCCATCAGTGAGTCGGTCCTTGCCCAGATGAGCTCTGGAAACACCATATATTTT.

The V and J genes are TRBV28 and TRBJ1-1, with D unresolved. This CDR3 region has 13 residues. The germline CDR1 and CDR2 sequences are MDHEN and SYDVKM. V shed 1 base and J shed 4 bases, with 7 bases lying between them. CDR3 sequence reads: CASSLLGFTEAFF. DNA for the CDR3: TGTGCCAGCAGTTTATTGGGGTTCACTGAAGCTTTCTTT.

The genes are TRBV10-3 and TRBJ2-3; 7 bases match TRBD2. V gave up 3 bases and J gave up 3 bases; unmatched junction bases: 15. Germline V gene sequence: CDR1 ENHRY, CDR2 SYGVKD. The length of the CDR3 is 18 residues. The CDR3 loop is CAISDTLAGVLYTDTQYF. The CDR3 DNA is TGTGCCATCAGTGACACTTTGGCGGGAGTTTTGTATACAGATACGCAGTATTTT.

The rearrangement links TRBV7-2 to TRBJ1-2; D remains ambiguous. CDR1 and CDR2 from the germline V gene are SGHTA and FQGNSA. CDR3 size: 15 residues. V shed 0 bases and J shed 8 bases, with 16 bases lying between them. The CDR3 bases are TGTGCCAGCAGCTTAGCTACAGTCTTTCGAGGCGGCTACACCTTC. This translates into CASSLATVFRGGYTF.

The chain couples TRBV21-1 to TRBJ2-7; TRBD1, as called in the table, went unchecked against the DNA. TRBV21-1 is a known pseudogene. The length of the CDR3 is 20 residues. CDR3 sequence: CASSRPGDRAPFPHLYEQYF. The CDR3 DNA is TGTGCCAGCTCCCGGCCGGGGGACAGGGCACCATTTCCCCATTTATACGAGCAGTACTTC.

This clone was seen just once. The chain links TRBV12-5 to TRBJ2-3; D is ambiguous. This CDR3 is 16 amino acids long. With 4 bases removed from V and 1 base from J, the gap between germline ends came to 15 bases. The germline gives CDR1 LGHNT, CDR2 FRNRAP. The DNA for the CDR3 is TGTGCTAGTGGTTGGACCACCGGGTCACGCACAGATACGCAGTATTTT. Protein: CASGWTTGSRTDTQYF.

The gene calls are TRBV7-2 and TRBJ1-3; TRBD1 matches at 9 bases. The CDR3 has 17 amino acids. Trimming cost V 2 bases and J 3 bases; bases outside gene matches: 8. Germline-derived CDR1 and CDR2 are SGHTA and FQGNSA. CDR3 amino acids: CASSLMGQGLGGNTIYF. The CDR3 DNA reads as TGTGCCAGCAGCTTAATGGGACAGGGTTTAGGTGGAAACACCATATATTTT.

This rearrangement joins TRBV27 to TRBJ1-4; 9 bases align to TRBD1. Germline V gene data show CDR1 as MNHEY and CDR2 as SMNVEV (reference sequence). Germline trimming cut 6 bases from V and 7 bases from J; bases unmatched to any gene: 6. The CDR3 length is 14 residues. The CDR3 bases are TGTGCCAGCAGGGGGACAGGGTCCAGTGAAAAACTGTTTTTT. Translated, it gives CASRGTGSSEKLFF.

This clone appeared once. The V call is TRBV29-1, the J call TRBJ2-2, with D possibly being TRBD1 (5 bases). The CDR3 covers 14 residues. The V end lost 4 bases, the J end lost 2 bases, and 11 bases lay between the germline ends. In germline, CDR1 is SQVTM, CDR2 ANQGSEA. CDR3 sequence reads: CSVAFRVNTGELFF. The DNA of the CDR3 is TGCAGCGTTGCATTCAGGGTCAACACCGGGGAGCTGTTTTTT.

The rearrangement links TRBV28 to TRBJ2-3; tentatively, D is TRBD1 or TRBD2 (6 bases each). V shed 3 bases and J shed 1 base, with 11 bases lying between them. From germline, CDR1 is MDHEN and CDR2 SYDVKM. This CDR3 has 15 amino acids. The DNA of the CDR3 is TGTGCCAGCAGTTTCATGGGGGGCCGCACAGATACGCAGTATTTT. Its protein product is CASSFMGGRTDTQYF. Complete variable domain (other parts from reference TRBV28 and TRBJ2-3): DVKVTQSSRYLVKRTGEKVFLECVQDMDHENMFWYRQDPGLGLRLIYFSYDVKMKEKGDIPEGYSVSREKKERFSLILESASTNQTSMYLCASSFMGGRTDTQYFGPGTRLTVL.

The J gene is TRBJ2-5, the V gene TRBV30, with D uncertain. The length of the CDR3 is 13 residues. The V end lost 0 bases, the J end lost 1 base, and 6 bases lay between the germline ends. CDR1 GTSNPN and CDR2 SVGIG come from the germline V gene (reference sequence). The CDR3 here is CAWSVALQETQYF. For the CDR3, the DNA is TGTGCCTGGAGTGTGGCCCTCCAAGAGACCCAGTACTTC.

As concerns this clone: At the DNA level, this CDR3 is encoded by other sequences in the same sample as well. The chain has TRBV7-9 and TRBJ1-1; D not resolved. The germline V gene encodes CDR1 SEHNR and CDR2 FQNEAQ (reference sequence). Trimming took 1 base from V and 1 from J, leaving 7 bases between them. This CDR3 contains 14 residues. The CDR3 reads CASSLERRNTEAFF. The CDR3 DNA reads as TGTGCCAGCAGCTTAGAAAGAAGGAACACTGAAGCTTTCTTT.

The chain couples TRBV28 to TRBJ1-1; D is undetermined. Trimming removed 5 bases at V and 3 bases at J, with 13 bases between. From germline, CDR1 is MDHEN and CDR2 SYDVKM. This CDR3 contains 14 residues. The CDR3 DNA is TGTGCCAGCAGTCCGTACGGAAGGGACACTGAAGCTTTCTTT. Translated, it gives CASSPYGRDTEAFF.

The V and J genes are TRBV5-8 and TRBJ1-2; no clear D. Trimming took off 6 bases at V and 14 bases at J, with 26 bases between the two ends. CDR1 is SGHTS, CDR2 YDEGEE, per germline. The CDR3 is 14 amino acids. The CDR3 DNA reads as TGTGCCAGCACCAACTTCCCGGAAGTACTGTTGTGGACCTTC. This encodes CASTNFPEVLLWTF.

The gene calls are TRBV2 and TRBJ2-3, with 10 positions matching TRBD2. The CDR3 has 15 residues. The trim removed 5 bases at V and 6 bases at J, leaving 8 bases unmatched. CDR1 is SNHLY, CDR2 FYNNEI, per germline. The CDR3: CASSPQREGRDTQYF. The CDR3, as DNA: TGTGCCAGCAGTCCCCAGCGGGAGGGCCGGGATACGCAGTATTTT.

As DNA, the CDR3 is TGTGCCAGCAGTATAACTAGCGGCACCGGGGAGCTGTTTTTT. This sequence encodes CASSITSGTGELFF. V and J are TRBV27 and TRBJ2-2; 8 bases line up with TRBD2. The V gene end was trimmed by 5 bases and the J gene end by 4 bases; junction bases not matched to a gene: 3. Per the germline V gene, CDR1 is MNHEY and CDR2 is SMNVEV (reference sequence). This CDR3 has 14 amino acids.

The chain is built from TRBV28 and TRBJ1-5; tentative D call: TRBD1 (5 bases). The CDR3 sequence is 14 residues long. V lost 8 bases, J lost 7 bases, and 18 bases lay in between. Germline V gene lookup returns CDR1 MDHEN and CDR2 SYDVKM. Here the CDR3 reads CASWGFAGGQPQHF. In DNA form, the CDR3 reads TGTGCCAGCTGGGGATTCGCCGGGGGGCAGCCCCAGCATTTT.

The chain combines TRBV5-4 with TRBJ2-2; TRBD1 agrees at 9 bases. J was trimmed by 5 bases and V by 4 bases; bases with no gene match: 6. Germline CDR1 is SGHNT and CDR2 is YYREEE (reference sequence). The CDR3 loop spans 15 amino acids. Here the CDR3 reads CASSRDRAGTGELFF. The DNA for the CDR3 is TGTGCCAGCAGCAGGGACAGGGCAGGGACCGGGGAGCTGTTTTTT.

The rearrangement joins TRBV7-2 to TRBJ2-1; 11 bases are a match to TRBD2. Unmatched junction bases numbered 5, after V lost 5 bases and J lost 2 bases. Germline assignment: CDR1 SGHTA and CDR2 FQGNSA. CDR3 length: 16 amino acids. CDR3 nucleotides: TGTGCCAGCAGCCCTTATAGCGGGGGGGCCTACAATGAGCAGTTCTTC. It is translated as CASSPYSGGAYNEQFF. The entire variable domain, with the rest obtained from reference TRBV7-2 and TRBJ2-1, is as follows: GAGVSQSPSNKVTEKGKDVELRCDPISGHTALYWYRQSLGQGLEFLIYFQGNSAPDKSGLPSDRFSAERTGGSVSTLTIQRTQQEDSAVYLCASSPYSGGAYNEQFFGPGTRLTVL.

The V gene is TRBV6-5, the J gene TRBJ2-7, with 8 bases lining up with TRBD1. The CDR3 totals 15 residues. V lost 5 bases to trimming and J lost 7 bases; unmatched junction nucleotides: 13. Germline V CDR1 and CDR2: MNHEY, SVGAGI. The CDR3 region has the DNA TGTGCCAGCAGTAAACCGGTAGGACAGGGTAGGGAGCAGTACTTC. Protein sequence: CASSKPVGQGREQYF.

The rearrangement uses TRBV6-1 and TRBJ2-5; D possibly corresponds to TRBD1 (5 bases). The CDR3 sequence is 14 residues long. In germline, CDR1 is MNHNS, CDR2 SASEGT. V was shortened by 3 bases and J by 7 bases, with 15 bases between the two germline ends. CDR3 loop: CASSDGQFRGTQYF. The CDR3 region has the DNA TGTGCCAGCAGTGACGGGCAGTTTAGGGGGACCCAGTACTTC.

This clone was detected only a few times. The chain employs TRBV30 and TRBJ1-1; D is unclear. CDR3 length: 13 amino acids. Germline V lookup: CDR1 GTSNPN, CDR2 SVGIG (reference sequence). Trimming shortened V by 1 base and J by 0 bases, and 6 bases separated the two germline ends. The CDR3 DNA sequence: TGTGCCTGGAGTGACAGTATGAACACTGAAGCTTTCTTT. The encoded protein is CAWSDSMNTEAFF.